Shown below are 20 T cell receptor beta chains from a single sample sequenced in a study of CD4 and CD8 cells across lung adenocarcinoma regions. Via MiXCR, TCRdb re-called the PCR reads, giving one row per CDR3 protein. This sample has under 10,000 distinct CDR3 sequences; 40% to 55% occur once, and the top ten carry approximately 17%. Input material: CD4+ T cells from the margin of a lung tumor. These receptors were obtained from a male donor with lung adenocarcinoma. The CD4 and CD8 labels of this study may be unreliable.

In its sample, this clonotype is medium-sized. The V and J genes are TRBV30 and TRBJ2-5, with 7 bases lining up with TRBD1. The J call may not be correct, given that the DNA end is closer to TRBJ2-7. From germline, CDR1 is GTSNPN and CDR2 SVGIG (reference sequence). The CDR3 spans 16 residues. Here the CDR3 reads CAWSATVKDRLYEQYF. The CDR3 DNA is TGTGCCTGGAGTGCGACTGTTAAGGACAGGCTCTACGAGCAGTACTTC.

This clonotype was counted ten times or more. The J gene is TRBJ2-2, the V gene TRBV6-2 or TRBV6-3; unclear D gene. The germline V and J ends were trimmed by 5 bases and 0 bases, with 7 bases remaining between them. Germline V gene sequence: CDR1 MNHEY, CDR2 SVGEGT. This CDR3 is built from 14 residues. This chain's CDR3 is CASSVTANTGELFF. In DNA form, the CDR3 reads TGTGCCAGCAGTGTTACAGCGAACACCGGGGAGCTGTTTTTT.

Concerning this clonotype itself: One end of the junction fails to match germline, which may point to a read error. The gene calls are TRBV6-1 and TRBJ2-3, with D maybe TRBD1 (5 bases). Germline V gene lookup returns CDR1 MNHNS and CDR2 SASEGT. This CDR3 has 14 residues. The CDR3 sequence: CASRGAREEDTQYF. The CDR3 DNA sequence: TGTGCCAGCAGAGGGGCGCGTGAGGAAGATACGCAGTACTTT.

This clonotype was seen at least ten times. CDR3 region: CASRSMGGRTDTQYF. The DNA of the CDR3 is TGTGCCAGCAGGAGCATGGGGGGGCGAACAGATACGCAGTATTTT. The rearrangement uses TRBV6-1 and TRBJ2-3, with TRBD2 as a possible D gene (7 bases). Germline loops: CDR1 MNHNS, CDR2 SASEGT. CDR3 length: 15 amino acids. Trimming pared 6 bases from V and 3 bases from J, leaving 16 bases between.

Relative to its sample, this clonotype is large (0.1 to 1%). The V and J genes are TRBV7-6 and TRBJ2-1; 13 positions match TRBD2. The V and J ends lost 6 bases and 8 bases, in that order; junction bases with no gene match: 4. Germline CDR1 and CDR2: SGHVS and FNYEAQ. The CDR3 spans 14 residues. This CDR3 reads CASRPGLAGDEQFF. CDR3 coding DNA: TGTGCCAGCAGACCCGGACTAGCGGGGGATGAGCAGTTCTTC.

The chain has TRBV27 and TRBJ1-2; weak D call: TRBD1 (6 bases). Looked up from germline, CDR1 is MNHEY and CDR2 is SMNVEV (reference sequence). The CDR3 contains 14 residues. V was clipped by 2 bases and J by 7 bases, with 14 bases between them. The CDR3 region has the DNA TGTGCCAGCAGTTTAGGCCCACGACAGGCTGGCTACACCTTC. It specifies CASSLGPRQAGYTF.

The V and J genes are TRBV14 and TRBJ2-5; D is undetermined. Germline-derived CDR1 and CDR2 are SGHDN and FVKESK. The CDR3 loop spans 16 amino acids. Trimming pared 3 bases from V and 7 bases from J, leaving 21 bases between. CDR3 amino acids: CASSQIDTPGWVTQYF. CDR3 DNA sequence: TGTGCCAGCAGCCAGATTGACACCCCGGGTTGGGTGACCCAGTACTTC.

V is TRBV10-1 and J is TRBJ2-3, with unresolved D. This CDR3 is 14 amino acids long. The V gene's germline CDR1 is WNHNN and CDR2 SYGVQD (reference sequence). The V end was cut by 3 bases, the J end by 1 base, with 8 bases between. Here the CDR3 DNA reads TGCGCCAGCAGTGACCATCGAGGCACAGATACGCAGTATTTT. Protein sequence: CASSDHRGTDTQYF.

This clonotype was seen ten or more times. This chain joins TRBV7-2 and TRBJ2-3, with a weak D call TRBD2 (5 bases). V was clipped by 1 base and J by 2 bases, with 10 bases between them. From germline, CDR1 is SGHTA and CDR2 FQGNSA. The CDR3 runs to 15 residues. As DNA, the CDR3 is TGTGCCAGCAGCTTAGGAGCGGTCCTCACAGATACGCAGTATTTT. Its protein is CASSLGAVLTDTQYF.

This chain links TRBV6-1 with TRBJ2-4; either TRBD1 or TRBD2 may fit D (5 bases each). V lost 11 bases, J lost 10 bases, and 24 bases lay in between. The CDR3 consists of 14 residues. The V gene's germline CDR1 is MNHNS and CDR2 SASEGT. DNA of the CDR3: TGTGCCGGCATGGGGGTGTGTGCCACAAATATTCAGTACTTC. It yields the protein CAGMGVCATNIQYF.

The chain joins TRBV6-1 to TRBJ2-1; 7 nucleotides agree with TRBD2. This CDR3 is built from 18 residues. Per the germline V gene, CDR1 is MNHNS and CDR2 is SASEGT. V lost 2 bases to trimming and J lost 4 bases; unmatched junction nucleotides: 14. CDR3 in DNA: TGTGCCAGCAGTGAATTTGGGGGAGGGCCTGGTACTTACAATGAGCAGTTCTTC. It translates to CASSEFGGGPGTYNEQFF.

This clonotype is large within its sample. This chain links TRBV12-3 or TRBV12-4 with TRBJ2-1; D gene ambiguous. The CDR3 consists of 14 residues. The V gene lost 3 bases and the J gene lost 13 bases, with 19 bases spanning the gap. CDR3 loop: CASSLGWNRETQFF. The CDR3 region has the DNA TGTGCCAGCAGTTTGGGCTGGAACCGAGAGACCCAGTTCTTC.

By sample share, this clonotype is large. The CDR3, as DNA: TGTGCCAGCACCCCTTGGGGCCTAGCCAAAAACATTCAGTACTTC. This translates into CASTPWGLAKNIQYF. V is TRBV6-5 and J is TRBJ2-4, with D possibly TRBD1 on 5 matching bases. V lost 7 bases and J lost 0, with 13 bases in between. Per the germline V gene, CDR1 is MNHEY and CDR2 is SVGAGI. This CDR3 has 15 residues.

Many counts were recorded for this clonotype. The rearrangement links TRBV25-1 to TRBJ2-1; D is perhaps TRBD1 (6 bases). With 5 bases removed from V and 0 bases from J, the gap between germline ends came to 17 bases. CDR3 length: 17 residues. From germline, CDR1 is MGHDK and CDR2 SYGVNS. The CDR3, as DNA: TGTGCCAGCAGTCCCCTCGGACAGTCCTCCTCCTACAATGAGCAGTTCTTC. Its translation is CASSPLGQSSSYNEQFF.

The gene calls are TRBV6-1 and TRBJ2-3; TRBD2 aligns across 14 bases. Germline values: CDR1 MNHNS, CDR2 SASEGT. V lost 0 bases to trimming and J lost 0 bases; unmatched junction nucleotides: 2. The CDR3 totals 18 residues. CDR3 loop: CASSEAGLAGASTDTQYF. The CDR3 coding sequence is TGTGCCAGCAGTGAAGCGGGACTAGCGGGAGCGAGCACAGATACGCAGTATTTT.

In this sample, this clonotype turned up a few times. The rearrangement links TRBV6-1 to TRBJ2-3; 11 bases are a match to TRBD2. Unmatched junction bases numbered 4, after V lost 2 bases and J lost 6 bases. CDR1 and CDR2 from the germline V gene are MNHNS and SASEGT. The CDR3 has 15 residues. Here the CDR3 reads CASSELAGGSDTQYF. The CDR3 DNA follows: TGTGCCAGCAGTGAACTAGCGGGAGGTTCGGATACGCAGTATTTT.

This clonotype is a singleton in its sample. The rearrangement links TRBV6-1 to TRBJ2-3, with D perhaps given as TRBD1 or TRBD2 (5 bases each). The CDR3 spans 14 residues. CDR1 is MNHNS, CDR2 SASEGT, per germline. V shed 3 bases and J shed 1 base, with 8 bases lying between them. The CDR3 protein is CASSERGRTDTQYF. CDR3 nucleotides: TGTGCCAGCAGTGAGAGGGGACGCACAGATACGCAGTATTTT.

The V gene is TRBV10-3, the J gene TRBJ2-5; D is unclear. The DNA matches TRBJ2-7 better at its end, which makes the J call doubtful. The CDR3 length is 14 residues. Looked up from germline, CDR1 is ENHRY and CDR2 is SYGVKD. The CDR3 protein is CATRLGVSSYEQYF. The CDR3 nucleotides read TGTGCCACCCGCCTTGGGGTTTCCTCCTACGAGCAGTACTTC.

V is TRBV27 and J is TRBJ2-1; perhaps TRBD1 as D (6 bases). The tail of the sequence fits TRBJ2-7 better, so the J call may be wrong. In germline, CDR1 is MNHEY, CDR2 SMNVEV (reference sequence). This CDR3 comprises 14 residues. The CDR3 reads CASSFGGLHYEQYF. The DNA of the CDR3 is TGTGCCAGCAGTTTTGGGGGCCTCCACTACGAGCAGTACTTC.

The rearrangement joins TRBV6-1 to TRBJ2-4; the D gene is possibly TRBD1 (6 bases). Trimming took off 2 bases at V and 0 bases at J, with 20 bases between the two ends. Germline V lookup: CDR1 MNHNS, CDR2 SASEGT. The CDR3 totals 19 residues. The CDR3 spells CASSEPGNRVLIAKNIQYF. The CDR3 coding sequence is TGTGCCAGCAGTGAACCCGGCAACAGGGTCTTAATAGCCAAAAACATTCAGTACTTC.